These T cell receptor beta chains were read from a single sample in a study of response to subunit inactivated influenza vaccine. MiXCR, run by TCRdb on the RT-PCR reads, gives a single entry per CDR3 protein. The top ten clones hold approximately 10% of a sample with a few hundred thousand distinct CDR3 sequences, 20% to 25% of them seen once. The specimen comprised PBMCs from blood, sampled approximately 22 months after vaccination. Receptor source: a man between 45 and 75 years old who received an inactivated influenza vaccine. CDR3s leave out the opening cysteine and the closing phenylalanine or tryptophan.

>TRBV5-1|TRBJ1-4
ASSSHGSNEKLF
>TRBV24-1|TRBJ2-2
ATEGGELF
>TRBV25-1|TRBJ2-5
ASSERGHQETQY
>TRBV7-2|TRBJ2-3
ASSEQGFPDTQY
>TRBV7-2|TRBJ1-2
ASSLREGQGT
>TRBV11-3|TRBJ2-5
ASSQDRDRALQETQY
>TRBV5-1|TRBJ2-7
ASHQGGNEQY
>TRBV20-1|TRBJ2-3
SARGRQETTDTQY
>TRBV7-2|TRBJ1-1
ASSLGGIEAF
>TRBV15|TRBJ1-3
ATSRSLTGGLTGNTIY
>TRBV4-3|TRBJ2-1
ASSQDWSNNEQF
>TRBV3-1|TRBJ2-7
ASSPRTGGEQY
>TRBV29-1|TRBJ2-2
SARAANTGELF
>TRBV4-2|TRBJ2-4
ASSQEATNIQY
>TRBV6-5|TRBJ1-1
ASSYMGNTEAF
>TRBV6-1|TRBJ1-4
ASSEALGGGPANEKLF
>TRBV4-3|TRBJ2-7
ASSRGAGAAYEQY
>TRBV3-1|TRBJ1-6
ASSHGGHISSYNSPLH
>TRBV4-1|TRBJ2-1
ASSQSISSYNEQF
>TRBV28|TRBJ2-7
ASSRTAEQY
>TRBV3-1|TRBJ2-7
ASSQTNVFDEQY
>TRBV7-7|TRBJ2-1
ASSLDSDLEQF
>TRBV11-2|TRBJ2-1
ASSSAIFSNEQF
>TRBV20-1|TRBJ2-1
SARVSGRINEQF
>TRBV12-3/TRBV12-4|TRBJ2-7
ASRRRGEQY